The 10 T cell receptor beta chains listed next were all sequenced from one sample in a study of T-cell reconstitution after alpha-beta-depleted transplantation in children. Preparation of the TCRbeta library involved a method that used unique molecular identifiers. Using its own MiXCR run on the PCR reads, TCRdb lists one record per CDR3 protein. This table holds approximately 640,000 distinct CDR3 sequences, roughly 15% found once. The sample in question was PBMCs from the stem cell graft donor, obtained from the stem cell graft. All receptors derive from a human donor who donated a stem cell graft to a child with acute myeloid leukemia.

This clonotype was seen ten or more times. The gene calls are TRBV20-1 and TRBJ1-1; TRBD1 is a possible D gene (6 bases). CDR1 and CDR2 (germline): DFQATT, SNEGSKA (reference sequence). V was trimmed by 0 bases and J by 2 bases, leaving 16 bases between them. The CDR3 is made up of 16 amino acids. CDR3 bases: TGCAGTGCTAGAGAAATAGGGTACAGGGATAACACTGAAGCTTTCTTT. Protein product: CSAREIGYRDNTEAFF.

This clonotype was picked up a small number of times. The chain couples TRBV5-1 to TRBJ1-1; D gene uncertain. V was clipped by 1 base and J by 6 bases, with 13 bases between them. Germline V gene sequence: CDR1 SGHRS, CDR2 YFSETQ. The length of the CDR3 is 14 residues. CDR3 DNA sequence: TGCGCCAGCAGCTTGTCGGACGGGCGGGCTGAAGCTTTCTTT. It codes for CASSLSDGRAEAFF.

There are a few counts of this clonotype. CDR3 nucleotide sequence: TGTGCCAGCAGCCCCCAGCCGGAGGGCGGCACTGAAGCTTTCTTT. Translated: CASSPQPEGGTEAFF. V gene TRBV7-9 combines with J gene TRBJ1-1; no clear D. Trimming took off 5 bases at V and 4 bases at J, with 17 bases between the two ends. The CDR3 runs to 15 residues. Germline V lookup: CDR1 SEHNR, CDR2 FQNEAQ (reference sequence).

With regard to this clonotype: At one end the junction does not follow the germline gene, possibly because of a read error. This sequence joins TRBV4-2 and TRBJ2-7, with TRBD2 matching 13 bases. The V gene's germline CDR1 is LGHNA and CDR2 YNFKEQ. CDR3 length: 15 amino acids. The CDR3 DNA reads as TGTGCCAGCAGCCTGAGACTAGCGGGGGGTGACGAACAGTACTTC. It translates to CASSLRLAGGDEQYF.

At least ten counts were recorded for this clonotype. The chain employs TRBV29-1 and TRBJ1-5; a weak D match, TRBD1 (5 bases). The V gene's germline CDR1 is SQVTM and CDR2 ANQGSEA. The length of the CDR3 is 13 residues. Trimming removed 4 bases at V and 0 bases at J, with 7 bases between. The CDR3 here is CSVGGNSNQPQHF. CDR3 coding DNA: TGCAGCGTTGGGGGGAATAGCAATCAGCCCCAGCATTTT.

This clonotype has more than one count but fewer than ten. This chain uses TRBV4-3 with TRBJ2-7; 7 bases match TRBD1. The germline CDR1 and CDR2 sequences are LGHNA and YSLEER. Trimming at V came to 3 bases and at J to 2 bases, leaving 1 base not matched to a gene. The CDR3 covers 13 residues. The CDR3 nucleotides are TGCGCCAGCAGCCAGGACAGGACCTACGAGCAGTACTTC. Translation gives CASSQDRTYEQYF.

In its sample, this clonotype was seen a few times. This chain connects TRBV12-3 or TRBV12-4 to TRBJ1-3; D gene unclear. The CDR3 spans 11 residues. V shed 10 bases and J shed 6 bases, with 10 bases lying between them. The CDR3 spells CAIPVANTIYF. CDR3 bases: TGTGCCATTCCGGTGGCAAACACCATATATTTT.

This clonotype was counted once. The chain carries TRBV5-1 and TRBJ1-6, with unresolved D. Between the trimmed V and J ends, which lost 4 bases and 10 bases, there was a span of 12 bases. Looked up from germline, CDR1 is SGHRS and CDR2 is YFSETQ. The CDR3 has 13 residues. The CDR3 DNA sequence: TGCGCCAGCAGCCTTTCGGCGGAGTCACCCCTCCACTTT. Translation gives CASSLSAESPLHF.

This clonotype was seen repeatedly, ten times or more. CDR3 nucleotides: TGCAGTGCTTCCGACAGGCGATTCCATAATTCACCCCTCCACTTT. This sequence encodes CSASDRRFHNSPLHF. This chain uses TRBV20-1 with TRBJ1-6; D is perhaps TRBD1 (6 bases). The ends were cut back, 5 bases at V and 5 bases at J, with 16 bases in the middle. The CDR3 sequence is 15 residues long. Germline V CDR1 and CDR2: DFQATT, SNEGSKA (reference sequence).

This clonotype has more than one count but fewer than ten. The DNA of the CDR3 is TGTGCCAGCAGCCCGGACAGGGGGCTTAGAGAAAAACTGTTTTTT. Amino acids: CASSPDRGLREKLFF. J is TRBJ1-4 and V is TRBV7-9; 11 nucleotides line up with TRBD1. The V gene's germline CDR1 is SEHNR and CDR2 FQNEAQ (reference sequence). The CDR3 extends over 15 amino acids. J lost 8 bases, V lost 5 bases, and 7 bases had no gene match.